What follows describes a single TCR beta chain. Its target is unknown. This likely comes from a read error, as the CDR3 has no conserved phenylalanine or tryptophan at its end. The record originates from a study of molecular identifiers for immune sequencing clone quantification. The use of previously described methods and listed TCR primers produced the bulk TCR libraries. TCRdb re-derived calls from the PCR reads in MiXCR, one entry per CDR3 protein. The table lists fewer than 350,000 distinct CDR3 sequences, around 21% of them singletons. Sorted naive CD8 T cells, 20,000 to 1,000,000, were sequenced from 10%, 30% or 50% RNA. Regarding the study as a whole: Reports indicate spiked Jurkat TCR RNA from one cell could be found among about a million naive cells. Sizes of clones that are highly expanded could be underestimated (if identical TCR molecules share a barcode).

CDR1 is SEHNR, CDR2 FQNEAQ, per germline (reference sequence). The length of the CDR3 is 12 residues. V lost 6 bases, J lost 7 bases, and 9 bases lay in between. The sequenced material came from naive CD8+ T cells from blood, with Jurkat cell RNA spiked in. Subset of the sample: FACS-sorted CD8+CD4-CCR7+CD45RA+ naive T cells. The chain is built from TRBV7-9 and TRBJ1-4; weak D call: TRBD1 (5 bases). This receptor was obtained from a human donor in good health. Some libraries in this study had Jurkat cell RNA spiked in. CDR3 loop: CASSSGSEKLFC. The CDR3 coding sequence is TGTGCCAGCAGTTCAGGGAGTGAAAAACTGTTTTGT.